Listed below are T cell receptor beta chains from one sample, sequenced in a study of T cell repertoires in cytomegalovirus infection. In TCRdb, the reads were re-called with MiXCR into one record per CDR3 protein. This sample has about 320,000 distinct CDR3 sequences, with around a tenth found just once. Sequenced sample: PBMCs. These receptors originate from a human donor in good health (CMV status not recorded). Some clones in this sample may be carry-over from other donors' samples. CDR3s include the opening cysteine and the closing phenylalanine or tryptophan. A D gene is named only where the DNA matches it firmly. Only part of the rows carry a size: once, few, many, or a class if the clone is expanded.

j_call clone_size d_call v_call cdr3_nt cdr3_aa
TRBJ1-5 . . TRBV28 TGTGCCAGCAGTCCCCCGAATCAGCCCCAGCATTTT CASSPPNQPQHF
TRBJ2-7 . . TRBV7-2 TGTGCCAGCAGCGAAGGGGGATCCTACGAGCAGTACTTC CASSEGGSYEQYF
TRBJ2-7 few . TRBV25-1 TGTGCCAGCAGTGAATACGGGGCCGCCTACGAGCAGTACTTC CASSEYGAAYEQYF
TRBJ2-5 many . TRBV7-2 TGTGCCAGCAGCTTCGGGATTTCACAAGAGACCCAGTACTTC CASSFGISQETQYF
TRBJ1-1 many . TRBV7-2 TGTGCCAGCAGCTTAAGGGGAACTGAAGCTTTCTTT CASSLRGTEAFF
TRBJ2-3 . . TRBV7-2 TGTGCCAGCAGCGCCACTCCCACAGATACGCAGTATTTT CASSATPTDTQYF
TRBJ2-7 few TRBD2 TRBV7-6 TGTGCCAGCAGCTTTACATTAGCGGGATTGGGAGAGCAGTACTTC CASSFTLAGLGEQYF
TRBJ2-7 . . TRBV2 TGTGCCAGCCAACCCGTATACGAGCAGTACTTC CASQPVYEQYF
TRBJ2-7 few TRBD2 TRBV5-1 TGCGCCAGCAGCTTTAGCGGGGGGGCGCGCGAGCAGTACTTC CASSFSGGAREQYF
TRBJ1-1 few . TRBV4-1 TGCGCCAGCAGCCAAGCACCCCCCTTGGAAGCTTTCTTT CASSQAPPLEAFF
TRBJ2-7 few . TRBV28 TGTGCCAGCAGTTTCGAACAGGCGATTGACGAGCAGTACTTC CASSFEQAIDEQYF
TRBJ2-2 few . TRBV28 TGTGCCAGCAGTTTATGGGGGAACACCGGGGAGCTGTTTTTT CASSLWGNTGELFF
TRBJ2-3 few TRBD2 TRBV9 TGTGCCAGCAGCGGCCCGGGACTAGCGGGGGGGCGGGCAGATACGCAGTATTTT CASSGPGLAGGRADTQYF
TRBJ1-6 many . TRBV19 TGTGCCAGTAGTTTATCATCTTCGACAACCAATTCACCCCTCCACTTT CASSLSSSTTNSPLHF
TRBJ2-7 few TRBD2 TRBV27 TGTGCCAGCACCCCCGGGAGGGGTGGCGAGCAGTACTTC CASTPGRGGEQYF
TRBJ2-6 few . TRBV6-1 TGTGCCAGCAGTCCCCTTGGGTCCTCTGGGGCCAACGTCCTGACTTTC CASSPLGSSGANVLTF
TRBJ1-1 many TRBD1 TRBV25-1 TGTGCCAGCAGTCTGGGACAGAGTGAAGCTTTCTTT CASSLGQSEAFF
TRBJ1-1 . . TRBV11-2 TGTGCCAGCAGCTTAGCTGCCTGGGGGGGGGCGAACACTGAAGCTTTCTTT CASSLAAWGGANTEAFF
TRBJ2-5 many . TRBV4-1 TGCGCCAGCAGCCAAACGCCTTCCCCCGGACAGAAAGGGGAGACCCAGTACTTC CASSQTPSPGQKGETQYF
TRBJ2-2 . TRBD1 TRBV2 TGTGCCTCCAAGGCGGGACAGGGGACCGGGGAGCTGTTTTTT CASKAGQGTGELFF
TRBJ1-4 many . TRBV12-3/TRBV12-4 TGTGCCAGCACCATTGGGGCCAGGGGAACTAATGAAAAACTGTTTTTT CASTIGARGTNEKLFF
TRBJ2-4 few . TRBV29-1 TGCAGCGTTGAGCGGGTGGGGGGGCCGGACATTCAGTACTTC CSVERVGGPDIQYF
TRBJ2-7 many . TRBV9 TGTGCCAGCAGCCCATCGGGAACCCTAGACGAGCAGTACTTC CASSPSGTLDEQYF